The entry that follows covers one TCR beta chain sequence. The antigen is not known. The source of the sample is a study of human T cells and chemical hapten exposure. The library tagged individual cDNA molecules with unique molecular identifiers. TCRdb re-called the RACE reads through MiXCR, storing one row per CDR3 protein. The data show 25,000 to 35,000 distinct CDR3 sequences, with 5.5% to 6.5% seen just once and 4.5% to 7% held by the top ten. Time point indicated: patch test 3, about 24 weeks after DPC sensitization. Treatment defined: therapeutic diphenylcyclopropenone sensitization with weekly scalp DPC. Researchers extracted total RNA from unfractionated whole blood. General study points: Each of the donors had alopecia, so their immune responses may not resemble those of healthy people.

Sequenced material: whole blood, taken in connection with sensitization to the hapten diphenylcyclopropenone (DPC). The sequence was obtained from a man aged 30-40 years with alopecia areata. Some clones in this sample may be carry-over from other donors' samples.

The DNA for the CDR3 is TGTGCCAGCAGCCTAGGTACAGGGGCCGGTCAGCCCCAGCATTTT. This gives the protein CASSLGTGAGQPQHF. The rearrangement joins TRBV12-3 or TRBV12-4 to TRBJ1-5, with 7 nucleotides matching TRBD1. V lost 6 bases to trimming and J lost 6 bases; unmatched junction nucleotides: 11. This CDR3 has 15 residues.